The 23 T cell receptor beta chains given below trace back to one sample, sequenced in a study of a mutant IDH1 vaccine in newly diagnosed glioma. Time point meaning: baseline, week 1 (first vaccination visit). Treatment of the sample: pre-vaccination baseline after standard-of-care therapy. Sequencing used immunoSEQ multiplex PCR; TCRdb keeps in-frame clones, though not all of them. The sample records about 68,000 clones, approximately 85% being singletons. Sequencing was performed on PBMCs, taken from a glioma patient treated with radiotherapy, temozolomide or both. These receptors came from a man between 50 and 59 years old with glioma.

In its sample, this clone was seen a few times. The chain employs TRBV19 and TRBJ1-1; D unclear. The CDR3 length is 15 residues. V lost 3 bases and J 3 bases, leaving 14 bases between the germline ends. CDR1 and CDR2 (germline): LNHDA, SQIVND (reference sequence). The CDR3 coding sequence is TGTGCCAGTAGTATGGTCGGCAGGTCGTACACTGAAGCTTTCTTT. Translation gives CASSMVGRSYTEAFF.

In its sample, this clone was seen a few times. The V call is TRBV7-6, the J call TRBJ2-7; D is possibly TRBD1 (6 bases). The CDR3 has 14 amino acids. Germline-derived CDR1 and CDR2 are SGHVS and FNYEAQ. V was cut by 5 bases and J by 2 bases, with 13 bases left in between. CDR3 nucleotide sequence: TGTGCCAGCAGCCCCTCGGACAGAACCTACGAGCAGTACTTC. Amino acids: CASSPSDRTYEQYF.

The CDR3 is CASSVNPGDTEAFF. In DNA form, the CDR3 reads TGTGCCAGCAGCGTCAACCCCGGGGACACTGAAGCTTTCTTT. The chain recombines TRBV9 with TRBJ1-1; D uncertain. Germline V gives CDR1 SGDLS, CDR2 YYNGEE. V dropped 2 bases and J dropped 3 bases, with 11 bases sitting between them. The CDR3 covers 14 residues.

The genes are TRBV5-1 and TRBJ2-7; D remains ambiguous. The germline CDR1 and CDR2 sequences are SGHRS and YFSETQ. V lost 0 bases and J lost 1, with 2 bases in between. This CDR3 is 12 amino acids long. CDR3 loop: CASSLESYEQYF. In DNA, the CDR3 is TGCGCCAGCAGCTTGGAGTCCTACGAGCAGTACTTC.

The chain carries TRBV13 and TRBJ2-1, with D maybe TRBD1 (5 bases). Germline V gene sequence: CDR1 PRHDT, CDR2 FYEKMQ (reference sequence). This CDR3 is built from 17 residues. The V gene lost 5 bases and the J gene lost 0 bases, with 17 bases spanning the gap. The CDR3 reads CASSPLGRQSSYNEQFF. The CDR3 nucleotides are TGTGCCAGCAGCCCTTTGGGTCGACAGAGCTCCTACAATGAGCAGTTCTTC. Drawing the rest from reference TRBV13 and TRBJ2-1, the complete variable domain is AAGVIQSPRHLIKEKRETATLKCYPIPRHDTVYWYQQGPGQDPQFLISFYEKMQSDKGSIPDRFSAQQFSDYHSELNMSSLELGDSALYFCASSPLGRQSSYNEQFFGPGTRLTVL.

The rearrangement joins TRBV2 to TRBJ2-5; D possibly corresponds to TRBD1 (5 bases). The J call may be incorrect, as the DNA end agrees better with TRBJ2-7. Germline CDR1 SNHLY, CDR2 FYNNEI. The CDR3 has 13 amino acids. CDR3 region: CASSRQGSYEQYF. Here the CDR3 DNA reads TGTGCCAGCAGTCGGCAGGGATCCTACGAGCAGTACTTC.

The chain uses TRBV30 and TRBJ2-3; perhaps TRBD1 as D (6 bases). The CDR3 sequence is 13 residues long. Germline V CDR1 and CDR2: GTSNPN, SVGIG (reference sequence). Trimming took off 2 bases at V and 4 bases at J, with 10 bases between the two ends. The CDR3 loop reads CAWSFQGPDTQYF. The DNA of the CDR3 is TGTGCCTGGAGTTTCCAGGGGCCAGATACGCAGTATTTT.

V gene TRBV10-2 combines with J gene TRBJ2-5; 11 nucleotides agree with TRBD2. The CDR3 is 16 amino acids. V dropped 1 base and J dropped 2; count of bases not matched to a gene: 3. Germline loops: CDR1 WSHSY, CDR2 SAAADI. CDR3 residues: CASSEWASGGQETQYF. In DNA form, the CDR3 reads TGCGCCAGCAGTGAGTGGGCTAGCGGGGGGCAAGAGACCCAGTACTTC.

V is TRBV4-1 and J is TRBJ1-2, with TRBD1 as a possible D gene (5 bases). CDR1 and CDR2 (germline): MGHRA, YSYEKL. The CDR3 has 14 residues. The germline V and J ends were trimmed by 1 base and 4 bases, with 10 bases remaining between them. The DNA for the CDR3 is TGCGCCAGCAGCCAAGGAGGGGCCCGCTATGGCTACACCTTC. Its translation: CASSQGGARYGYTF.

This chain links TRBV4-2 with TRBJ1-6, with TRBD1 identical over 7 bases. Per germline, CDR1 LGHNA and CDR2 YNFKEQ. The CDR3 consists of 14 residues. V was clipped by 5 bases and J by 9 bases; unmatched bases: 7. The CDR3 loop is CASSIGQGGSPLHF. CDR3 DNA sequence: TGTGCCAGCAGCATTGGGCAGGGGGGTTCACCCCTCCACTTT.

This clone was seen once. This CDR3 reads CASSATRTTNEKLFF. DNA for the CDR3: TGTGCCAGCAGTGCCACCCGGACCACTAATGAAAAACTGTTTTTT. The chain joins TRBV27 to TRBJ1-4, with D hard to call. Trimming left V 5 bases short and J 2 bases short, with 12 bases between. CDR3 length: 15 amino acids. Germline CDR1 is MNHEY and CDR2 is SMNVEV (reference sequence).

The J gene is TRBJ2-3, the V gene TRBV18; TRBD1 aligns across 8 bases. Germline V CDR1 and CDR2: KGHSH, LQKENI. The CDR3 is 15 residues long. V was clipped by 5 bases and J by 6 bases; unmatched bases: 10. In nucleotides, the CDR3 is TGTGCCAGCTCAAAAGGACAGGGCCAGCAGGATACGCAGTATTTT. This translates into CASSKGQGQQDTQYF.

This sequence joins TRBV19 and TRBJ1-2, with TRBD1 as a possible D gene (6 bases). Trimming cost V 3 bases and J 5 bases, with 16 bases left between them. There are 15 residues in the CDR3. The germline V gene has CDR1 LNHDA and CDR2 SQIVND (reference sequence). The CDR3: CASSISTGTPYGYTF. The CDR3 coding sequence is TGTGCCAGTAGTATCTCAACAGGGACTCCATATGGCTACACCTTC. Full variable domain (remainder filled in from reference TRBV19 and TRBJ1-2): DGGITQSPKYLFRKEGQNVTLSCEQNLNHDAMYWYRQDPGQGLRLIYYSQIVNDFQKGDIAEGYSVSREKKESFPLTVTSAQKNPTAFYLCASSISTGTPYGYTFGSGTRLTVV.

The chain links TRBV14 to TRBJ1-6, with D tentatively TRBD1 (5 bases). Trimming took off 3 bases at V and 13 bases at J, with 13 bases between the two ends. Germline loops: CDR1 SGHDN, CDR2 FVKESK. The CDR3 extends over 13 amino acids. In DNA, the CDR3 is TGTGCCAGCAGCCAGGATCCAGGGTGGCCCCTCCACTTT. Its protein product is CASSQDPGWPLHF. Full variable domain (remainder filled in from reference TRBV14 and TRBJ1-6): EAGVTQFPSHSVIEKGQTVTLRCDPISGHDNLYWYRRVMGKEIKFLLHFVKESKQDESGMPNNRFLAERTGGTYSTLKVQPAELEDSGVYFCASSQDPGWPLHFGNGTRLTVT.

J is TRBJ2-2 and V is TRBV28; 8 nucleotides agree with TRBD2. Trimming removed 8 bases from V and 4 bases from J; junction bases left unmatched: 6. This CDR3 contains 14 residues. Germline CDR1 is MDHEN and CDR2 is SYDVKM. The CDR3 loop is CASFRGGRTGELFF. The CDR3 region has the DNA TGTGCCAGCTTCCGGGGGGGTCGCACCGGGGAGCTGTTTTTT.

The rearrangement joins TRBV30 to TRBJ1-2, with D perhaps TRBD1 (5 bases). The germline V gene has CDR1 GTSNPN and CDR2 SVGIG (reference sequence). The V and J ends lost 0 bases and 10 bases respectively, with 21 bases between them. The CDR3 runs to 15 residues. CDR3 sequence reads: CAWSVPDQGDSSYTF. The CDR3 DNA sequence: TGTGCCTGGAGTGTACCGGACCAGGGCGACTCCTCCTACACCTTC.

The chain combines TRBV6-5 with TRBJ1-3, with D possibly being TRBD1 (6 bases). The CDR3 has 15 residues. The germline V gene encodes CDR1 MNHEY and CDR2 SVGAGI. The V end lost 5 bases, the J end lost 0 bases, and 11 bases lay between the germline ends. CDR3 residues: CASSSGQNSGNTIYF. CDR3 bases: TGTGCCAGCAGTAGCGGACAGAACTCTGGAAACACCATATATTTT.

V gene TRBV5-4 combines with J gene TRBJ2-5, with D perhaps TRBD2 (7 bases). This CDR3 has 15 amino acids. V dropped 6 bases and J dropped 5 bases, with 20 bases sitting between them. Germline CDR1 SGHNT, CDR2 YYREEE (reference sequence). The CDR3: CASNSEVGGPETQYF. The CDR3 coding sequence is TGTGCCAGCAACTCTGAGGTGGGGGGGCCGGAGACCCAGTACTTC.

V usage is TRBV7-9 and J usage is TRBJ1-2; perhaps TRBD1 as D (5 bases). CDR3 length: 15 amino acids. The germline CDR1 and CDR2 sequences are SEHNR and FQNEAQ (reference sequence). Deletions cut 4 bases from V and 4 bases from J, with 16 bases between. Here the CDR3 reads CASSSQVWSGYGYTF. DNA for the CDR3: TGTGCCAGCAGCTCACAGGTGTGGTCCGGCTATGGCTACACCTTC.

The rearrangement uses TRBV28 and TRBJ1-5; no clear D gene. The CDR3 is 13 residues long. Germline V gives CDR1 MDHEN, CDR2 SYDVKM. The ends were cut back, 11 bases at V and 0 bases at J, with 11 bases in the middle. CDR3 residues: CACGRNSNQPQHF. CDR3 in DNA: TGTGCCTGTGGACGGAATAGCAATCAGCCCCAGCATTTT.

This clone was recorded a few times. The genes are TRBV6-1 and TRBJ2-7; D is perhaps TRBD2 (5 bases). Trimming took 6 bases from V and 5 from J, leaving 11 bases between them. This CDR3 is built from 12 residues. The germline gives CDR1 MNHNS, CDR2 SASEGT. The CDR3: CASRRDSHEQYF. The CDR3 DNA sequence: TGTGCCAGCAGGAGGGATTCCCACGAGCAGTACTTC.

This chain uses TRBV19 with TRBJ2-7, with 9 bases matching TRBD1. Trimming took 4 bases from V and 6 from J; bases not matched to a gene: 13. Germline V lookup: CDR1 LNHDA, CDR2 SQIVND (reference sequence). This CDR3 has 16 residues. The CDR3 sequence is CASSSPGTGPIGEQYF. Written as DNA, the CDR3 is TGTGCCAGTAGTAGCCCGGGGACAGGGCCCATTGGCGAGCAGTACTTC.

V and J are TRBV20-1 and TRBJ2-1; D tentatively fits TRBD1 or TRBD2 (7 bases each). V was pared by 5 bases and J by 12 bases, with 14 bases between. Germline-derived CDR1 and CDR2 are DFQATT and SNEGSKA (reference sequence). The CDR3 spans 11 residues. CDR3 region: CSASGGGWQFF. CDR3 DNA sequence: TGCAGTGCTTCAGGGGGGGGATGGCAGTTCTTC.